This TCR beta chain comes out of a study of CD8 T cells in ankylosing spondylitis. Findings and caveats of the study: A TCR beta motif of about eight highly homologous variants seemed to mark ankylosing spondylitis blood.

This clonotype has a handful of counts. Antigen specificity is unknown. TCRdb re-called the 5' RACE reads through MiXCR, storing one row per CDR3 protein. In the table there are a few hundred thousand distinct CDR3 sequences, 6.5% to 10% of which are singletons. The origin of this receptor is a male donor with ankylosing spondylitis. The sequenced sample consisted of blood, either unsorted or a sorted T cell fraction (not recorded which).

CDR3 bases: TGTGCCAGCAGTTTAGAGGTCAGGCCCTCTGGGGCCAACGTCCTGACTTTC. Encoded protein: CASSLEVRPSGANVLTF. This sequence joins TRBV28 and TRBJ2-6; D gene unclear. The CDR3 is 17 residues long. Trimming stripped 2 bases from V and 0 bases from J, with 11 bases between. Germline V gene sequence: CDR1 MDHEN, CDR2 SYDVKM.